These T cell receptor beta chains were read from a single sample in a study of blood T cell repertoires in COVID-19. Using immunoSEQ multiplex PCR, the repertoire was profiled, and TCRdb retains in-frame clones only, with some absent. In the table there are roughly 130,000 clones, approximately 84% of which are singletons. The specimen sequenced was peripheral blood. The receptors derive from a woman aged 25 to 45 who had recovered from COVID-19. The CDR3 runs from the conserved cysteine through the conserved F or W. The size of a clone is reported for some rows only, either as once, few or many, or as a class for expanded clones.

CDR3 protein	clone size	V gene	J gene	CDR3 length
CASSQYRGNYGYTF	NA	TRBV5-1	TRBJ1-2	14
CASSLGQINEKLFF	NA	TRBV6-5	TRBJ1-4	14
CASSPRDSGANVLTF	NA	TRBV5-1	TRBJ2-6	15
CASSLAGSRASGRAGELFF	NA	TRBV7-2	TRBJ2-2	19
CAPGHRARQMGDVRNSPLHF	NA	TRBV5-1	TRBJ1-6	20
CAWSAGTAHGYTF	NA	TRBV30	TRBJ1-2	13
CASRSGAGGTKAETQYF	NA	TRBV19	TRBJ2-5	17
CAISERAVDTEAFF	NA	TRBV10-3	TRBJ1-1	14
CASSSASGSNEQFF	NA	TRBV27	TRBJ2-1	14
CASSKGALAGGKTQYF	NA	TRBV13	TRBJ2-5	16
CASSQGDRAEAFF	NA	TRBV4-2	TRBJ1-1	13
CASSEEADYGYTF	NA	TRBV2	TRBJ1-2	13
CASSPRGSGKITEAFF	NA	TRBV27	TRBJ1-1	16
CASSQGGQGYREQYF	NA	TRBV4-1	TRBJ2-7	15
CASSEGGDYEQYF	NA	TRBV6-1	TRBJ2-7	13
CASSAGQGNEQYF	NA	TRBV9	TRBJ2-7	13
CASSLGGGLTQETQYF	NA	TRBV5-5	TRBJ2-5	16
CASTLGQRGTEAFF	NA	TRBV6-5	TRBJ1-1	14
CSVGRRGGVHDEQFF	NA	TRBV29-1	TRBJ2-1	15
CASRLGGNSPLHF	NA	TRBV13	TRBJ1-6	13
CASSSDREETQYF	NA	TRBV7-3	TRBJ2-5	13
CASSRTGGEKLFF	NA	TRBV3-1/TRBV3-2	TRBJ1-4	13
CASSLYLPVSRSPNEKLFF	NA	TRBV27	TRBJ1-4	19
CSASSRQGLPSQETQYF	NA	TRBV20-1	TRBJ2-5	17
CASTRQGYNEQFF	NA	TRBV6-5	TRBJ2-1	13
CASSEGAGGIYEQYF	NA	TRBV6-1	TRBJ2-7	15
CASSLGPTWRETQYF	NA	TRBV7-9	TRBJ2-5	15
CSASSGVAAFF	NA	TRBV20-1	TRBJ1-1	11
CASSAGTKAGGHQPQHF	NA	TRBV11-2	TRBJ1-5	17
CASSTRDSFNYGYTF	NA	TRBV6-5	TRBJ1-2	15
CASSPDIQLLNTGELFF	NA	TRBV18	TRBJ2-2	17
CASSLGTGRTEAFF	once	TRBV3-1/TRBV3-2	TRBJ1-1	14
CASSIRAGAVTQYF	NA	TRBV19	TRBJ2-5	14
CAIRGTSGRAWGTQYF	NA	TRBV10-3	TRBJ2-3	16
CASSAFGANVLTF	NA	TRBV9	TRBJ2-6	13
CASSYSPRGKGYEQYF	once	TRBV6-5	TRBJ2-7	16
CASSLTRQGWDEQFF	NA	TRBV5-1	TRBJ2-1	15
CASSPQDRGLTDTQYF	NA	TRBV18	TRBJ2-3	16
CASSLGDIYGYTF	NA	TRBV5-1	TRBJ1-2	13
CASSEFKTGNRYNEQFF	NA	TRBV10-1	TRBJ2-1	17
CASSQDPAGRGEQYF	NA	TRBV3-1/TRBV3-2	TRBJ2-7	15
CASSETSGSQQFF	few	TRBV10-2	TRBJ2-1	13
CASSPGTGSDEQYF	NA	TRBV10-1	TRBJ2-7	14
CASSEGDTQYF	NA	TRBV10-2	TRBJ2-3	11
CASLRGQSNSPLHF	once	TRBV5-5	TRBJ1-6	14
CASSLALTSYEQFF	NA	TRBV7-9	TRBJ2-1	14
CASIISRLNTEAFF	NA	TRBV19	TRBJ1-1	14
CASSQKRRSGAINTGELFF	NA	TRBV3-1/TRBV3-2	TRBJ2-2	19
CASSLALREVSYEQYF	once	TRBV5-5	TRBJ2-7	16
CASSPTLSGNTEAFF	NA	TRBV18	TRBJ1-1	15
CASSELGGENTGELFF	NA	TRBV25-1	TRBJ2-2	16
CVSSMGLSGGQAFF	NA	TRBV5-1	TRBJ1-1	14
CASSSIDRAEGYTF	NA	TRBV5-1	TRBJ1-2	14